The 30 T cell receptor beta chains below come from one sample, sequenced in a study of response to subunit inactivated influenza vaccine. TCRdb reprocessed the RT-PCR reads with MiXCR, giving one entry per CDR3 protein. The profile shows hundreds of thousands of distinct CDR3 sequences, around 8% of them singletons. The material sequenced was PBMCs from blood, taken less than 30 months after vaccination. The receptors derive from a man between 50 and 69 years old who received an inactivated influenza vaccine.

This clonotype was observed many times. The CDR3 coding sequence is TGTGCCAGCAGCAAAACGGGGTGGGGAGGGGACACTGAAGCTTTCTTT. Translating it yields CASSKTGWGGDTEAFF. This sequence joins TRBV7-8 and TRBJ1-1, with D tentatively TRBD1 (5 bases). V was shortened by 5 bases and J by 3 bases, with 19 bases between the two germline ends. CDR1 SGHVS and CDR2 FQNEAQ come from the germline V gene. This CDR3 spans 16 amino acids.

This clonotype has a handful of counts. The gene calls are TRBV4-1 and TRBJ1-4; D is possibly TRBD1 (6 bases). Germline V gene data show CDR1 as MGHRA and CDR2 as YSYEKL. CDR3 size: 14 residues. Trimming removed 5 bases from V and 5 bases from J, with 12 bases in between. CDR3 residues: CASSSDRRNEKLFF. CDR3 DNA: TGCGCCAGCAGCTCCGACAGGAGGAATGAAAAACTGTTTTTT.

This clonotype has a count of ten or more. The rearrangement uses TRBV5-1 and TRBJ2-7, with 8 bases that match TRBD1. V lost 7 bases and J lost 3; bases outside the gene matches: 6. The CDR3 sequence is 13 residues long. Germline V gene sequence: CDR1 SGHRS, CDR2 YFSETQ. DNA for the CDR3: TGCGCCAGCGCTCGGACAGGGAACTACGAGCAGTACTTC. It encodes CASARTGNYEQYF. The variable domain in full, completed from reference TRBV5-1 and TRBJ2-7, reads KAGVTQTPRYLIKTRGQQVTLSCSPISGHRSVSWYQQTPGQGLQFLFEYFSETQRNKGNFPGRFSGRQFSNSRSEMNVSTLELGDSALYLCASARTGNYEQYFGPGTRLTVT.

The chain carries TRBV6-1 and TRBJ1-6, with a tentative D call TRBD1 (6 bases). The germline gives CDR1 MNHNS, CDR2 SASEGT. The CDR3 consists of 14 residues. Trimming removed 7 bases from V and 7 bases from J, with 14 bases in between. As DNA, the CDR3 is TGTGCCAGCACCGAACAGGGTGGGAATTCACCCCTCCACTTT. It encodes CASTEQGGNSPLHF.

This clonotype was detected only a few times. The chain recombines TRBV9 with TRBJ2-2, with D unresolved. This CDR3 is built from 12 residues. V shed 7 bases and J shed 4 bases, with 8 bases lying between them. Germline V gene lookup returns CDR1 SGDLS and CDR2 YYNGEE. DNA of the CDR3: TGTGCCAGCGGTTGGGTCACCGGGGAGCTGTTTTTT. Protein product: CASGWVTGELFF.

This clonotype appeared many times. The chain couples TRBV12-3 or TRBV12-4 to TRBJ1-2; no clear D. This CDR3 is 12 amino acids long. Trimming took 2 bases from V and 8 from J, leaving 9 bases between them. CDR3 in amino acids: CASSLSPAGYTF. In DNA, the CDR3 is TGTGCCAGCAGTTTAAGTCCTGCAGGCTACACCTTC.

This clonotype came up many times. The rearrangement uses TRBV28 and TRBJ2-5; 7 bases align to TRBD2. Trimming took 6 bases from V and 3 from J; bases not matched to a gene: 4. CDR1 and CDR2 from the germline V gene are MDHEN and SYDVKM. CDR3 length: 13 amino acids. The CDR3 region has the DNA TGTGCCAGCAGATTAAGCGGGGAAGAGACCCAGTACTTC. This gives the protein CASRLSGEETQYF.

The gene calls are TRBV15 and TRBJ2-7, with 8 nucleotides matching TRBD2. Germline V gives CDR1 LNHNV, CDR2 YYDKDF (reference sequence). J gave up 4 bases and V 5 bases, and 10 bases lay outside the gene matches. This CDR3 comprises 15 residues. CDR3 sequence: CATSERSGIGYEQYF. CDR3 DNA sequence: TGTGCCACCAGCGAACGTAGCGGGATAGGGTACGAGCAGTACTTC.

The chain carries TRBV2 and TRBJ1-4; the D gene is possibly TRBD1 (5 bases). The CDR3 consists of 12 residues. Germline V gene lookup returns CDR1 SNHLY and CDR2 FYNNEI. V gave up 4 bases and J gave up 7 bases, with 7 bases separating them. Here the CDR3 reads CASSGGTEKLFF. CDR3 DNA: TGTGCCAGCAGTGGAGGGACTGAAAAACTGTTTTTT.

This clonotype was counted at least ten times. This chain links TRBV5-1 with TRBJ1-2; weak D call: TRBD1 (6 bases). CDR3 length: 13 residues. Germline CDR1 and CDR2: SGHRS and YFSETQ. V lost 0 bases and J lost 8, with 11 bases in between. CDR3: CASSLGGQSGYTF. CDR3 sequence (DNA): TGCGCCAGCAGCTTGGGTGGACAGTCGGGCTACACCTTC.

This clonotype was counted only a few times. DNA for the CDR3: TGTGCCAGCAGCCTCTCCCCGGGACTAGCGGTAAACCACTACGAGCAGTACTTC. This gives the protein CASSLSPGLAVNHYEQYF. This chain links TRBV6-1 with TRBJ2-7, with TRBD2 matching over 11 bases. J was trimmed by 3 bases and V by 6 bases; bases with no gene match: 16. Germline CDR1 MNHNS, CDR2 SASEGT. This CDR3 region has 18 residues.

V and J are TRBV5-5 and TRBJ1-6; maybe TRBD1 (5 bases). The V gene lost 4 bases and the J gene lost 5 bases, with 16 bases spanning the gap. CDR1 SGHKS and CDR2 YYEKEE come from the germline V gene (reference sequence). CDR3 size: 16 residues. CDR3 region: CASSPDRTLDNSPLHF. The CDR3 DNA follows: TGTGCCAGCAGCCCAGATCGGACACTCGATAATTCACCCCTCCACTTT.

The V and J genes are TRBV4-1 and TRBJ2-7, with unresolved D. The CDR3 spans 13 residues. V was cut by 1 base and J by 4 bases, with 8 bases left in between. From germline, CDR1 is MGHRA and CDR2 YSYEKL. The chain's CDR3 is CASSQAVWYEQYF. In nucleotides, the CDR3 is TGCGCCAGCAGCCAAGCAGTTTGGTACGAGCAGTACTTC.

This clonotype showed up many times. This rearrangement joins TRBV20-1 to TRBJ2-7; D gene uncertain. Trimming took 1 base from V and 0 from J, leaving 10 bases between them. Germline CDR1 and CDR2: DFQATT and SNEGSKA (reference sequence). The CDR3 runs 14 residues. The CDR3 protein is CSARVPWGSYEQYF. CDR3 nucleotides: TGCAGTGCTAGAGTTCCTTGGGGCTCCTACGAGCAGTACTTC.

The CDR3 protein is CASSEENGDEAFF. The CDR3 DNA is TGTGCCAGCAGTGAAGAAAACGGAGACGAAGCTTTCTTT. The chain links TRBV2 to TRBJ1-1; no clear D. Trimming pared 1 base from V and 8 bases from J, leaving 11 bases between. Looked up from germline, CDR1 is SNHLY and CDR2 is FYNNEI. The CDR3 length is 13 residues.

This clonotype was counted only a few times. The chain recombines TRBV7-2 with TRBJ2-7; D is perhaps TRBD1 (5 bases). Trimming cost V 5 bases and J 6 bases, with 17 bases left between them. Germline V gene data show CDR1 as SGHTA and CDR2 as FQGNSA. CDR3 length: 14 residues. CDR3 in DNA: TGTGCCAGCAGCCTATCCCAGGGTGTCGGCGAGCAGTACTTC. This encodes CASSLSQGVGEQYF.

This clonotype has more than one count but fewer than ten. The chain joins TRBV20-1 to TRBJ2-7, with TRBD1 matching 10 bases. The CDR3 has 13 amino acids. Germline values: CDR1 DFQATT, CDR2 SNEGSKA (reference sequence). Trimming cost V 6 bases and J 7 bases; bases outside gene matches: 9. CDR3 in amino acids: CSATGTGVWEQYF. CDR3 DNA sequence: TGCAGTGCAACCGGGACAGGGGTCTGGGAGCAGTACTTC.

The table lists this clonotype with a few counts. This chain connects TRBV20-1 to TRBJ2-7; D tentatively fits TRBD1 or TRBD2 (6 bases each). From germline, CDR1 is DFQATT and CDR2 SNEGSKA (reference sequence). CDR3 length equals 14 residues. Trimming left V 7 bases short and J 4 bases short, with 20 bases between. The CDR3, as DNA: TGCAGTGTTTGGGCCCTGGGGGGCGCTTACGAGCAGTACTTC. It is translated as CSVWALGGAYEQYF.

On this clonotype: The CDR3 ends on some other residue instead of the conserved phenylalanine or tryptophan, so this is likely a read error. The chain carries TRBV27 and TRBJ2-7, with no clear D. Deletions cut 3 bases from V and 2 bases from J, with 8 bases between. The CDR3 runs 13 residues. The germline V gene has CDR1 MNHEY and CDR2 SMNVEV (reference sequence). The CDR3: CASSLAEPYEQYL. Here the CDR3 DNA reads TGTGCCAGCAGTTTGGCGGAGCCCTACGAGCAGTACTTG.

Ten or more counts support this clonotype. V is TRBV7-9 and J is TRBJ1-1; no definite D call. In germline, CDR1 is SEHNR, CDR2 FQNEAQ (reference sequence). Trimming stripped 1 base from V and 0 bases from J, with 6 bases between. The CDR3 is 14 amino acids. CDR3 sequence (DNA): TGTGCCAGCAGCTTAGTAGATCTGAACACTGAAGCTTTCTTT. This codes for CASSLVDLNTEAFF.

This clonotype occurred many times. The chain couples TRBV28 to TRBJ1-1; TRBD1 matches at 7 bases. The J segment lost 7 bases and the V segment lost 3 bases, leaving 17 bases of the junction unmatched. Germline V gene data show CDR1 as MDHEN and CDR2 as SYDVKM. The CDR3 is 17 amino acids. The DNA for the CDR3 is TGTGCCAGCAGTTTTTTAGAGAAGTTGGGACAGTCGAATGAAGCTTTCTTT. It yields the protein CASSFLEKLGQSNEAFF.

The chain recombines TRBV6-1 with TRBJ2-2, with a weak D call TRBD1 (5 bases). V lost 1 base, J lost 4 bases, and 10 bases lay in between. Germline V gene lookup returns CDR1 MNHNS and CDR2 SASEGT. The CDR3 is 15 residues long. In DNA, the CDR3 is TGTGCCAGCAGTGAAGGGGCACAGGTCACCGGGGAGCTGTTTTTT. It specifies CASSEGAQVTGELFF.

This clonotype was seen many times. This chain links TRBV27 with TRBJ2-1; possibly TRBD2 for D (6 bases). Germline loops: CDR1 MNHEY, CDR2 SMNVEV (reference sequence). The CDR3 length is 15 residues. Trimming shortened V by 1 base and J by 7 bases, and 14 bases separated the two germline ends. The DNA for the CDR3 is TGTGCCAGCAGTTTATATACGGGAGTGGAGAATGAGCAGTTCTTC. As protein: CASSLYTGVENEQFF.

This clonotype was seen a handful of times. The chain carries TRBV6-2 or TRBV6-3 and TRBJ1-5; TRBD1 is a possible D gene (5 bases). This CDR3 has 15 residues. The ends were cut back, 0 bases at V and 7 bases at J, with 13 bases in the middle. Germline V gives CDR1 MNHEY, CDR2 SVGEGT. CDR3 sequence: CASSYSTGGDQPQHF. In DNA form, the CDR3 reads TGTGCCAGCAGTTACTCGACTGGGGGTGACCAGCCCCAGCATTTT.

The chain recombines TRBV19 with TRBJ2-2; no firm D call. V was trimmed by 6 bases and J by 0 bases, leaving 23 bases between them. The germline V gene has CDR1 LNHDA and CDR2 SQIVND (reference sequence). This CDR3 spans 19 amino acids. CDR3 DNA: TGTGCCAGTAGGTCCATCTGGATTCTCTCCGGTACGAACACCGGGGAGCTGTTTTTT. It translates to CASRSIWILSGTNTGELFF.

At least ten counts were recorded for this clonotype. This rearrangement joins TRBV20-1 to TRBJ2-7; 7 nucleotides line up with TRBD1. J was trimmed by 5 bases and V by 3 bases; bases with no gene match: 7. The germline V gene encodes CDR1 DFQATT and CDR2 SNEGSKA (reference sequence). The CDR3 length is 13 residues. The CDR3 DNA is TGCAGTGCTAGGGCCGGGACAGTAAACGAGCAGTACTTC. This gives the protein CSARAGTVNEQYF.

The chain carries TRBV24-1 and TRBJ2-6; no firm D call. The V gene's germline CDR1 is KGHDR and CDR2 SFDVKD. Trimming took off 3 bases at V and 2 bases at J, with 10 bases between the two ends. The CDR3 is made up of 16 amino acids. CDR3 in amino acids: CATSDPMGAGANVLTF. Here the CDR3 DNA reads TGTGCCACCAGTGATCCGATGGGTGCTGGGGCCAACGTCCTGACTTTC.

In this sample, this clonotype turned up a few times. CDR3 bases: TGTGCCAGCAGGGTGGACAGAATAACTGAAGCTTTCTTT. Translating it yields CASRVDRITEAFF. The J gene is TRBJ1-1, the V gene TRBV28; D possibly corresponds to TRBD1 (6 bases). The CDR3 runs to 13 residues. The germline V and J ends were trimmed by 6 bases and 5 bases, with 13 bases remaining between them. From germline, CDR1 is MDHEN and CDR2 SYDVKM.

This chain uses TRBV4-3 with TRBJ2-1; D call uncertain. V gave up 3 bases and J gave up 0 bases, with 9 bases separating them. Germline CDR1 reads LGHNA; CDR2 reads YSLEER. The CDR3 is made up of 15 amino acids. CDR3 in amino acids: CASSQGLRSYNEQFF. Written as DNA, the CDR3 is TGCGCCAGCAGCCAGGGGTTGCGCTCCTACAATGAGCAGTTCTTC.

The genes are TRBV6-2 or TRBV6-3 and TRBJ2-7; weak D call: TRBD1 (5 bases). Trimming stripped 5 bases from V and 2 bases from J, with 10 bases between. The CDR3 contains 13 residues. Germline-derived CDR1 and CDR2 are MNHEY and SVGEGT. CDR3 bases: TGTGCCAGCAGTAACCGACAGACCTACGAGCAGTACTTC. Translating it yields CASSNRQTYEQYF.